Shown below are 13 T cell receptor beta chains from a single sample sequenced in a study of cytomegalovirus exposure and HLA in healthy donors. The PCR used 60 Vbeta and 13 Jbeta primers. Using immunoSEQ multiplex PCR, the repertoire was profiled, and TCRdb retains in-frame clones only, with some absent. The table includes over 100,000 clones, roughly 80% detected once. Sequencing used PBMCs. These receptors all come from a man aged 30-40 years in good health and CMV-seropositive.

The chain carries TRBV11-2 and TRBJ1-3; D call uncertain. CDR1 SGHAT and CDR2 FQNNGV come from the germline V gene. The CDR3 length is 16 residues. Trimming cost V 1 base and J 0 bases, with 10 bases left between them. The CDR3 sequence: CASSLGGPLSGNTIYF. CDR3 sequence (DNA): TGTGCCAGCAGCTTAGGCGGGCCCCTCTCTGGAAACACCATATATTTT.

This rearrangement joins TRBV7-9 to TRBJ1-4, with a possible D match to TRBD1 (6 bases). V dropped 4 bases and J dropped 0 bases, with 12 bases sitting between them. The length of the CDR3 is 16 residues. Germline V lookup: CDR1 SEHNR, CDR2 FQNEAQ (reference sequence). The CDR3 DNA is TGTGCCAGCAGCTCACCAGGACAGACAACTAATGAAAAACTGTTTTTT. Protein: CASSSPGQTTNEKLFF.

The J gene is TRBJ2-7, the V gene TRBV5-6; TRBD2 agrees at 8 bases. The germline V gene has CDR1 SGHDT and CDR2 YYEEEE. Trimming at V came to 1 base and at J to 5 bases, leaving 5 bases not matched to a gene. The CDR3 contains 14 residues. CDR3 nucleotides: TGTGCCAGCAGCTTGCGGCGGGGGGCCGACGAGCAGTACTTC. This sequence encodes CASSLRRGADEQYF.

The gene calls are TRBV6-5 and TRBJ2-3, with TRBD2 matching 9 bases. V lost 0 bases to trimming and J lost 1 base; unmatched junction nucleotides: 2. The CDR3 is 16 amino acids. The germline V gene has CDR1 MNHEY and CDR2 SVGAGI. DNA for the CDR3: TGTGCCAGCAGTTACTCGCGGACTAGCGGCACAGATACGCAGTATTTT. This gives the protein CASSYSRTSGTDTQYF.

The rearrangement joins TRBV4-1 to TRBJ2-1; the D gene is possibly TRBD1 (6 bases). CDR1 is MGHRA, CDR2 YSYEKL, per germline. This CDR3 is 16 amino acids long. V was shortened by 3 bases and J by 2 bases, with 14 bases between the two germline ends. CDR3 in amino acids: CASSHARAGAYNEQFF. The CDR3 nucleotides are TGCGCCAGCAGCCACGCAAGGGCAGGGGCCTACAATGAGCAGTTCTTC.

The V and J genes are TRBV5-1 and TRBJ1-1; 7 positions match TRBD1. The CDR3 length is 14 residues. V shed 4 bases, J shed 0 bases, and the junction held 3 bases outside the gene matches. In germline, CDR1 is SGHRS, CDR2 YFSETQ. This chain's CDR3 is CASSRDSMNTEAFF. CDR3 sequence (DNA): TGCGCCAGCAGCCGGGACAGCATGAACACTGAAGCTTTCTTT.

This sequence joins TRBV30 and TRBJ1-5; possible D gene TRBD1, 6 bases. The CDR3 sequence is 14 residues long. V was cut by 5 bases and J by 2 bases, with 13 bases left in between. CDR1 is GTSNPN and CDR2 is SVGIG in the germline V gene (reference sequence). This chain's CDR3 is CAWGTGYRNQPQHF. CDR3 nucleotide sequence: TGTGCCTGGGGTACAGGGTATCGCAATCAGCCCCAGCATTTT.

The V and J genes are TRBV7-9 and TRBJ1-6, with 7 bases identical to TRBD1. Germline trimming cut 5 bases from V and 7 bases from J; bases unmatched to any gene: 5. This CDR3 is built from 14 residues. Germline CDR1 SEHNR, CDR2 FQNEAQ (reference sequence). The CDR3 sequence: CASSRDRTNSPLHF. As DNA, the CDR3 is TGTGCCAGCAGCCGGGACAGAACGAATTCACCCCTCCACTTT.

V usage is TRBV11-1 and J usage is TRBJ1-1; D is possibly TRBD1 (5 bases). V was clipped by 6 bases and J by 3 bases, with 14 bases between them. The CDR3 runs 14 residues. From germline, CDR1 is SGHAT and CDR2 FQDESV (reference sequence). CDR3 in DNA: TGTGCCAGCAGGGGCGGCAGGGAGGACACTGAAGCTTTCTTT. This codes for CASRGGREDTEAFF.

This sequence joins TRBV2 and TRBJ1-5, with a weak D call TRBD1 (5 bases). V was shortened by 6 bases and J by 3 bases, with 12 bases between the two germline ends. This CDR3 is built from 14 residues. Germline lookup yields CDR1 SNHLY and CDR2 FYNNEI. The CDR3 DNA reads as TGTGCCAGCAGGGTAGACAGCCTCAATCAGCCCCAGCATTTT. Translating it yields CASRVDSLNQPQHF.

The table lists this clone with a few counts. The V gene is TRBV13, the J gene TRBJ2-3, with 9 bases lining up with TRBD2. Losses at the gene ends were 4 bases for V and 4 bases for J; bases not matched to a gene: 9. CDR3 length: 16 amino acids. Germline V gene data show CDR1 as PRHDT and CDR2 as FYEKMQ (reference sequence). The chain's CDR3 is CASSSLLSGSADTQYF. Written as DNA, the CDR3 is TGTGCCAGCAGCTCCCTACTTAGCGGGAGCGCAGATACGCAGTATTTT.

V and J are TRBV5-1 and TRBJ2-2; 13 nucleotides line up with TRBD2. The CDR3 runs 17 residues. Germline V gives CDR1 SGHRS, CDR2 YFSETQ. The V segment lost 4 bases and the J segment 6 bases; nucleotides outside the gene matches: 9. The CDR3 here is CASSIGLAGVSPGELFF. The CDR3 DNA follows: TGCGCCAGCAGCATAGGACTAGCGGGAGTCTCACCCGGGGAGCTGTTTTTT.

The CDR3 coding sequence is TGTGCCAGCAGCCAGAAACCCTCTAATACCGGGGAGCTGTTTTTT. It is translated as CASSQKPSNTGELFF. This chain uses TRBV4-2 with TRBJ2-2; D is uncertain. The length of the CDR3 is 15 residues. Trimming took 3 bases from V and 5 from J, leaving 13 bases between them. CDR1 and CDR2 from the germline V gene are LGHNA and YNFKEQ.